The 21 T cell receptor beta chains listed next were all sequenced from one sample in a study of neoadjuvant anti-PD-1 for oral cavity cancer (dated by TCRdb to the early 2020s). The time point tag for this specimen amounts to: after neoadjuvant nivolumab, at surgical resection. The library relied on the immunoSEQ multiplex PCR assay. As stored in TCRdb, this immuneACCESS dataset retains in-frame rearrangements with V and J assigned. A fraction of the clones does not appear; measured against another copy, unresolved V genes explain less than half of the discrepancy, and the remainder lacks a known reason. This sample lists 72,000 or so clones; roughly nine tenths were detected once. The biggest ten clones account for more than 2.5% of the sample. The sequences come from PBMCs, collected after nivolumab (anti-PD-1) treatment. The receptors derive from a person aged 40 to 85 with oral cavity squamous cell carcinoma.

The chain carries TRBV7-8 and TRBJ1-2, with D possibly TRBD1 on 6 matching bases. The CDR3 loop spans 16 amino acids. Trimming removed 0 bases from V and 2 bases from J, with 13 bases in between. CDR1 and CDR2 from the germline V gene are SGHVS and FQNEAQ. CDR3 sequence (DNA): TGTGCCAGCAGCTTAGCGCATCGGGGGCCAAACTATGGCTACACCTTC. Its translation: CASSLAHRGPNYGYTF.

V is TRBV5-5 and J is TRBJ1-4; no firm D call. CDR3 length: 14 residues. Germline V gene sequence: CDR1 SGHKS, CDR2 YYEKEE (reference sequence). V was shortened by 2 bases and J by 5 bases, with 10 bases between the two germline ends. This CDR3 reads CASSLLAVNEKLFF. The DNA for the CDR3 is TGTGCCAGCAGCTTATTGGCAGTGAATGAAAAACTGTTTTTT.

This clone was counted only a few times. The chain couples TRBV10-3 to TRBJ1-5; possible D gene TRBD1, 6 bases. CDR1 is ENHRY and CDR2 is SYGVKD in the germline V gene. This CDR3 is 13 amino acids long. The V end lost 6 bases, the J end lost 3 bases, and 9 bases lay between the germline ends. The DNA for the CDR3 is TGTGCCATCAGCCAGGGGACCAATCAGCCCCAGCATTTT. It is translated as CAISQGTNQPQHF.

The V gene is TRBV25-1, the J gene TRBJ2-1; D gene uncertain. The germline V gene has CDR1 MGHDK and CDR2 SYGVNS. The CDR3 extends over 12 amino acids. Trimming took 2 bases from V and 9 from J, leaving 8 bases between them. The CDR3 DNA is TGTGCCAGCAGTGAACAAGGGTTTGAGCAGTTCTTC. Its protein product is CASSEQGFEQFF.

This chain links TRBV10-1 with TRBJ1-1; no clear D. The CDR3 length is 14 residues. Germline assignment: CDR1 WNHNN and CDR2 SYGVQD (reference sequence). The V and J ends lost 0 bases and 2 bases respectively, with 7 bases between them. The CDR3 loop reads CASSESLANTEAFF. In DNA, the CDR3 is TGCGCCAGCAGTGAGTCGCTGGCTAACACTGAAGCTTTCTTT.

The chain uses TRBV10-3 and TRBJ2-2; possibly TRBD1 for D (6 bases). This CDR3 has 15 amino acids. Germline V gives CDR1 ENHRY, CDR2 SYGVKD. Trimming left V 4 bases short and J 0 bases short, with 9 bases between. The DNA for the CDR3 is TGTGCCATCAGTGTTAACAGGGCGAACACCGGGGAGCTGTTTTTT. Its translation is CAISVNRANTGELFF.

As to this clone: The sample has other DNA sequences that encode this CDR3 too. The chain is built from TRBV5-1 and TRBJ1-5, with 11 bases lining up with TRBD1. Germline lookup yields CDR1 SGHRS and CDR2 YFSETQ. J lost 1 base, V lost 3 bases, and 0 bases had no gene match. The CDR3 consists of 15 residues. The chain's CDR3 is CASSWTGGSNQPQHF. CDR3 in DNA: TGCGCCAGCAGCTGGACAGGGGGCAGCAATCAGCCCCAGCATTTT.

This chain joins TRBV7-9 and TRBJ1-6; 10 nucleotides agree with TRBD1. With V trimmed by 10 bases and J by 6 bases, 9 bases remained unmatched. This CDR3 has 15 residues. CDR1 is SEHNR, CDR2 FQNEAQ, per germline (reference sequence). The CDR3 DNA follows: TGTGCCATCGAGGTGGGACAGGGGCCTAATTCACCCCTCCACTTT. Residues: CAIEVGQGPNSPLHF.

The chain uses TRBV18 and TRBJ1-3, with a weak D call TRBD1 (5 bases). CDR1 and CDR2 (germline): KGHSH, LQKENI. The CDR3 covers 15 residues. Trimming took off 5 bases at V and 0 bases at J, with 11 bases between the two ends. Here the CDR3 DNA reads TGTGCCAGCTCAACGACGGGGGGCTCTGGAAACACCATATATTTT. Translated, it gives CASSTTGGSGNTIYF.

This clone has just a few counts. The chain uses TRBV28 and TRBJ2-1, with TRBD2 as a possible D gene (5 bases). V was pared by 2 bases and J by 5 bases, with 22 bases between. Germline assignment: CDR1 MDHEN and CDR2 SYDVKM. The length of the CDR3 is 18 residues. The CDR3 protein is CASSLRSYTRFANNEQFF. The CDR3, as DNA: TGTGCCAGCAGTTTACGGTCTTACACTAGGTTTGCGAACAATGAGCAGTTCTTC. The full variable domain, in which reference TRBV28 and TRBJ2-1 provide the parts outside the CDR3, is DVKVTQSSRYLVKRTGEKVFLECVQDMDHENMFWYRQDPGLGLRLIYFSYDVKMKEKGDIPEGYSVSREKKERFSLILESASTNQTSMYLCASSLRSYTRFANNEQFFGPGTRLTVL.

This chain uses TRBV28 with TRBJ2-7; 8 nucleotides line up with TRBD1. Germline trimming cut 5 bases from V and 3 bases from J; bases unmatched to any gene: 3. Germline V lookup: CDR1 MDHEN, CDR2 SYDVKM. The CDR3 sequence is 13 residues long. The CDR3 loop is CASSLGQGYEQYF. Here the CDR3 DNA reads TGTGCCAGCAGTCTCGGACAGGGCTACGAGCAGTACTTC.

The gene calls are TRBV13 and TRBJ1-2; D not resolved. The CDR3 runs 15 residues. The V end lost 1 base, the J end lost 7 bases, and 16 bases lay between the germline ends. CDR1 is PRHDT, CDR2 FYEKMQ, per germline (reference sequence). CDR3 nucleotide sequence: TGTGCCAGCAGCTTAGTAGGGATCGGGTTCTCTGGCTACACCTTC. Translated, it gives CASSLVGIGFSGYTF.

The chain joins TRBV4-1 to TRBJ2-3; the match to TRBD2 covers 7 bases. This CDR3 is built from 17 residues. J was trimmed by 0 bases and V by 4 bases; bases with no gene match: 10. Germline CDR1 is MGHRA and CDR2 is YSYEKL. The chain's CDR3 is CASSPIVAGVSTDTQYF. In DNA form, the CDR3 reads TGCGCCAGCAGCCCCATCGTCGCGGGAGTAAGCACAGATACGCAGTATTTT.

The chain is built from TRBV30 and TRBJ1-2; D gene uncertain. The CDR3 runs to 12 residues. In germline, CDR1 is GTSNPN, CDR2 SVGIG (reference sequence). Trimming took off 0 bases at V and 8 bases at J, with 10 bases between the two ends. CDR3 bases: TGTGCCTGGAGTGTAAGCTTGAGGGGCTACACCTTC. Translated: CAWSVSLRGYTF.

The V and J genes are TRBV5-6 and TRBJ1-1, with TRBD1 matching 8 bases. The CDR3 covers 18 residues. V was clipped by 0 bases and J by 4 bases; unmatched bases: 14. Germline V gives CDR1 SGHDT, CDR2 YYEEEE. CDR3 nucleotides: TGTGCCAGCAGCTTGGTACCGGGCAGGGGGCCCGCGAGCACTGAAGCTTTCTTT. This gives the protein CASSLVPGRGPASTEAFF.

This clone has a single count. Other DNA sequences from this sample encode an identical CDR3 as well. This chain joins TRBV30 and TRBJ1-5, with 7 positions matching TRBD1. The CDR3 is 13 residues long. Germline assignment: CDR1 GTSNPN and CDR2 SVGIG (reference sequence). V shed 6 bases, J shed 0 bases, and the junction held 2 bases outside the gene matches. In DNA, the CDR3 is TGTGCCTGTGACAGGGATAGCAATCAGCCCCAGCATTTT. It translates to CACDRDSNQPQHF.

This clone showed up just once. The V call is TRBV9, the J call TRBJ2-5, with D possibly being TRBD1 (6 bases). V was clipped by 0 bases and J by 1 base, with 7 bases between them. There are 14 residues in the CDR3. Germline assignment: CDR1 SGDLS and CDR2 YYNGEE. The DNA for the CDR3 is TGTGCCAGCAGCGTAGGGACAGTCCAAGAGACCCAGTACTTC. Protein: CASSVGTVQETQYF.

This clone was counted between two and nine times. The sample carries other DNA sequences with the same CDR3. The chain combines TRBV5-4 with TRBJ1-1; D not certain. CDR1 is SGHNT, CDR2 YYREEE, per germline (reference sequence). Trimming left V 0 bases short and J 1 base short, with 7 bases between. This CDR3 contains 14 residues. The CDR3 DNA sequence: TGTGCCAGCAGCTTGGTAGGTTCGAACACTGAAGCTTTCTTT. It encodes CASSLVGSNTEAFF.

This clone has a handful of counts. This sequence joins TRBV10-3 and TRBJ2-7, with D possibly TRBD2 on 6 matching bases. The CDR3 is made up of 14 amino acids. Per the germline V gene, CDR1 is ENHRY and CDR2 is SYGVKD. Trimming removed 6 bases at V and 6 bases at J, with 18 bases between. CDR3 in DNA: TGTGCCATCAGAGAACGGGACTCCCTGGGCGAGCAGTACTTC. Translation: CAIRERDSLGEQYF.

The J gene is TRBJ2-7, the V gene TRBV19; 12 positions agree with TRBD2. The CDR3 runs 15 residues. V was clipped by 5 bases and J by 3 bases; unmatched bases: 5. The germline V gene encodes CDR1 LNHDA and CDR2 SQIVND (reference sequence). The CDR3 loop is CASSRTSGDNYEQYF. The CDR3 nucleotides are TGTGCCAGTAGTCGGACTAGCGGGGATAACTACGAGCAGTACTTC.

The chain employs TRBV10-3 and TRBJ1-2; D might be TRBD1 (6 bases). From germline, CDR1 is ENHRY and CDR2 SYGVKD. V lost 3 bases to trimming and J lost 8 bases, with 22 bases between them. The CDR3 length is 16 residues. The CDR3 sequence: CAISDVGIGGDHGYTF. The DNA of the CDR3 is TGTGCCATCAGTGACGTTGGGATTGGGGGCGATCACGGCTACACCTTC.